Shown below are 22 T cell receptor beta chains from a single sample sequenced in a study of blood T cells in healthy people across ages (dated by TCRdb to about 2015). The method was 5' RACE. The instrument given in TCRdb is Illumina HiSeq 2500. A second PCR of 7 to 11 cycles was performed with a sample-barcoded 5' primer and a J-beta primer mix. Using fastp at Q25 and MiXCR, TCRdb reprocessed the public reads and kept productive beta chains. Records with the same CDR3 protein are collapsed into one entry carrying the most frequent genes and DNA. In all, the sample holds some 880,000 distinct CDR3 sequences, and approximately 35% of those were seen once. The ten biggest clones cover approximately 13% of the sample. The material sequenced was blood. The receptors come from a man aged 18 to 35 in good health.

This clonotype was counted a few times. This chain uses TRBV15 with TRBJ2-3, with 8 bases lining up with TRBD2. This CDR3 has 19 amino acids. After removal of 0 bases from V and 2 bases from J, the junction contained 13 bases not matched to a gene. CDR1 and CDR2 from the germline V gene are LNHNV and YYDKDF (reference sequence). The DNA for the CDR3 is TGTGCCACCAGCAGAGATTTGGATGCGGGCGGGGGGATCACAGATACGCAGTATTTT. Encoded protein: CATSRDLDAGGGITDTQYF. Full variable domain (missing parts from reference TRBV15 and TRBJ2-3): DAMVIQNPRYQVTQFGKPVTLSCSQTLNHNVMYWYQQKSSQAPKLLFHYYDKDFNNEADTPDNFQSRRPNTSFCFLDIRSPGLGDTAMYLCATSRDLDAGGGITDTQYFGPGTRLTVL.

This clonotype was recorded a few times. This rearrangement joins TRBV6-2 or TRBV6-3 to TRBJ2-6, with D uncertain. This CDR3 contains 16 residues. Deletions cut 5 bases from V and 0 bases from J, with 11 bases between. The germline gives CDR1 MNHEY, CDR2 SVGEGT. This CDR3 is CASSSYGLSGANVLTF. The CDR3 DNA is TGTGCCAGCAGTAGTTACGGCCTCTCTGGGGCCAACGTCCTGACTTTC.

This chain links TRBV5-1 with TRBJ1-1; the match to TRBD1 covers 10 bases. The germline CDR1 and CDR2 sequences are SGHRS and YFSETQ. The CDR3 spans 17 residues. Unmatched junction bases numbered 6, after V lost 0 bases and J lost 1 base. DNA of the CDR3: TGCGCCAGCAGCTTGGGCGGGACAGGGGTTAAGAACACTGAAGCTTTCTTT. Encoded protein: CASSLGGTGVKNTEAFF.

Only one count was recorded for this clonotype. The genes are TRBV9 and TRBJ2-3; 12 bases are shared with TRBD2. The CDR3 sequence is 13 residues long. Germline V gene lookup returns CDR1 SGDLS and CDR2 YYNGEE. V lost 7 bases, J lost 9 bases, and 6 bases stayed unmatched. This chain's CDR3 is CASSPGLAGTQYF. In DNA form, the CDR3 reads TGTGCCAGCTCCCCTGGACTAGCGGGAACGCAGTATTTT.

For the CDR3, the DNA is TGCGCCAGCAGCCTGTACCCACCGGAAGCTAGCACAGATACGCAGTATTTT. It encodes CASSLYPPEASTDTQYF. This chain joins TRBV5-1 and TRBJ2-3; no firm D call. There are 17 residues in the CDR3. The germline V gene encodes CDR1 SGHRS and CDR2 YFSETQ. Trimming left V 4 bases short and J 0 bases short, with 18 bases between.

The chain links TRBV6-5 to TRBJ2-5, with unresolved D. CDR1 MNHEY and CDR2 SVGAGI come from the germline V gene. With 0 bases removed from V and 1 base from J, the gap between germline ends came to 9 bases. The CDR3 is made up of 15 amino acids. The CDR3 DNA follows: TGTGCCAGCAGTTACTCGAGGCTCACCCAAGAGACCCAGTACTTC. As protein: CASSYSRLTQETQYF.

A remark on this clonotype: A much larger clonotype is one base distant, so this may be a read error. The chain uses TRBV4-3 and TRBJ1-1; D not resolved. CDR1 and CDR2 from the germline V gene are LGHNA and YSLEER. V was pared by 0 bases and J by 0 bases, with 11 bases between. CDR3 length: 16 residues. CDR3 coding DNA: TGCGCCAGCAGCCAAGATTTAACGACCATGAACACTGAAGCTTTCTTT. This sequence encodes CASSQDLTTMNTEAFF.

A single count supports this clonotype. V is TRBV28 and J is TRBJ2-7; a possible D gene is TRBD2 (5 bases). The J call may not be correct, given that the DNA end is closer to TRBJ2-5. The CDR3 spans 14 residues. Per the germline V gene, CDR1 is MDHEN and CDR2 is SYDVKM. CDR3 bases: TGTGCCAGCAGTAAGTCAGCCGGAGGAGAGACCCAGTACTTC. It translates to CASSKSAGGETQYF.

J is TRBJ1-4 and V is TRBV4-2; no firm D call. V lost 4 bases to trimming and J lost 4 bases, with 16 bases between them. The CDR3 has 16 amino acids. Germline loops: CDR1 LGHNA, CDR2 YNFKEQ. CDR3 in DNA: TGTGCCAGCAGCCCGACTCCGTCCAGAAATAATGAAAAACTGTTTTTT. It specifies CASSPTPSRNNEKLFF.

The genes are TRBV7-2 and TRBJ2-1; tentatively, D is TRBD2 (5 bases). This CDR3 spans 17 amino acids. V gave up 5 bases and J gave up 0 bases, with 17 bases separating them. Germline CDR1 reads SGHTA; CDR2 reads FQGNSA. CDR3 DNA sequence: TGTGCCAGCAGCCCAAGAAGAGGGCCGAGCTCCTACAATGAGCAGTTCTTC. The encoded protein is CASSPRRGPSSYNEQFF.

There are a few counts of this clonotype. V and J are TRBV6-2 or TRBV6-3 and TRBJ1-1, with D tentatively TRBD1 (5 bases). The CDR3 is 14 residues long. CDR1 MNHEY and CDR2 SVGEGT come from the germline V gene. V shed 6 bases and J shed 0 bases, with 11 bases lying between them. The CDR3: CASSEGQVNTEAFF. The CDR3 region has the DNA TGTGCCAGCAGCGAGGGGCAGGTGAACACTGAAGCTTTCTTT.

This clonotype was detected only a few times. J is TRBJ2-3 and V is TRBV4-3; 8 nucleotides align to TRBD1. Trimming removed 0 bases from V and 4 bases from J; junction bases left unmatched: 9. Germline-derived CDR1 and CDR2 are LGHNA and YSLEER. This CDR3 has 17 residues. CDR3 sequence reads: CASSQDLAGQGSDTQYF. DNA of the CDR3: TGCGCCAGCAGCCAAGATCTCGCCGGACAGGGATCAGATACGCAGTATTTT.

This clonotype has just a few counts. The rearrangement uses TRBV12-3 or TRBV12-4 and TRBJ1-1, with TRBD1 as a possible D gene (6 bases). This CDR3 is 17 amino acids long. Trimming shortened V by 0 bases and J by 0 bases, and 14 bases separated the two germline ends. CDR3 amino acids: CASSLAQGRGMNTEAFF. The CDR3 DNA follows: TGTGCCAGCAGTTTAGCCCAGGGGAGAGGGATGAACACTGAAGCTTTCTTT.

This clonotype was detected only a few times. The rearrangement links TRBV7-2 to TRBJ2-3, with 12 positions matching TRBD2. The CDR3 is 20 amino acids. Looked up from germline, CDR1 is SGHTA and CDR2 is FQGNSA. J was trimmed by 2 bases and V by 4 bases; bases with no gene match: 16. CDR3 coding DNA: TGTGCCAGCAGCTCCCCTGGGACTAGCGGGCTACCCCTTTCCACAGATACGCAGTATTTT. Its translation is CASSSPGTSGLPLSTDTQYF.

This clonotype was seen ten or more times. This rearrangement joins TRBV20-1 to TRBJ1-5; possible D gene TRBD1, 5 bases. V lost 5 bases and J lost 1, with 9 bases in between. Germline assignment: CDR1 DFQATT and CDR2 SNEGSKA (reference sequence). The CDR3 contains 13 residues. The CDR3 is CSAASGSNQPQHF. The CDR3 region has the DNA TGCAGTGCTGCCTCAGGGAGCAATCAGCCCCAGCATTTT.

The chain recombines TRBV6-1 with TRBJ2-5; 9 bases agree with TRBD2. This CDR3 is built from 17 residues. Trimming took 8 bases from V and 2 from J; bases not matched to a gene: 15. Germline V lookup: CDR1 MNHNS, CDR2 SASEGT. The CDR3 loop reads CASRRTSETALQETQYF. For the CDR3, the DNA is TGTGCCAGCCGTCGGACTAGCGAGACCGCCTTACAAGAGACCCAGTACTTC.

The chain couples TRBV6-6 to TRBJ1-5, with a possible D match to TRBD1 (5 bases). CDR1 is MNHNY, CDR2 SVGAGI, per germline (reference sequence). Trimming cost V 0 bases and J 5 bases, with 14 bases left between them. This CDR3 has 16 amino acids. The CDR3 protein is CASSYSTGPYYQPQHF. The CDR3 nucleotides read TGTGCCAGCAGTTACTCGACGGGACCCTATTATCAGCCCCAGCATTTT.

The chain carries TRBV5-1 and TRBJ1-2, with TRBD1 matching over 9 bases. Germline assignment: CDR1 SGHRS and CDR2 YFSETQ. Trimming at V came to 1 base and at J to 5 bases, leaving 6 bases not matched to a gene. The length of the CDR3 is 15 residues. The CDR3, as DNA: TGCGCCAGCAGCTTGTCCTATGGGACAGGGTATGGCTACACCTTC. Translating gives CASSLSYGTGYGYTF.

V is TRBV6-2 or TRBV6-3 and J is TRBJ2-7, with 13 bases aligning to TRBD2. The germline CDR1 and CDR2 sequences are MNHEY and SVGEGT. Trimming cost V 0 bases and J 5 bases; bases outside gene matches: 10. The CDR3 spans 18 residues. The CDR3 DNA is TGTGCCAGCAGTTACTCGGGCTCGGGACTAGCGGGGACCCACGAGCAGTACTTC. This encodes CASSYSGSGLAGTHEQYF.

The gene calls are TRBV12-3 or TRBV12-4 and TRBJ2-1; 9 bases map to TRBD1. The CDR3 length is 15 residues. Unmatched junction bases numbered 8, after V lost 3 bases and J lost 8 bases. The CDR3 region has the DNA TGTGCCAGCAGTTTCAACGGGGACAGGGTTGATGAGCAGTTCTTC. Protein sequence: CASSFNGDRVDEQFF.

The chain carries TRBV6-2 or TRBV6-3 and TRBJ2-7, with 8 bases lining up with TRBD1. V lost 10 bases, J lost 2 bases, and 13 bases stayed unmatched. Germline V gene lookup returns CDR1 MNHEY and CDR2 SVGEGT. This CDR3 is built from 15 residues. The CDR3 DNA sequence: TGTGCCATACAAGCCTGGACAGGGACCCCCTACGAGCAGTACTTC. This sequence encodes CAIQAWTGTPYEQYF.

The CDR3 bases are TGCGCCAGCAGCTTAGGACAGGGTAGACATACGCAGTATTTT. Protein sequence: CASSLGQGRHTQYF. The chain has TRBV5-1 and TRBJ2-3, with TRBD1 identical over 8 bases. Germline values: CDR1 SGHRS, CDR2 YFSETQ. The CDR3 has 14 amino acids. Trimming cost V 2 bases and J 7 bases; bases outside gene matches: 6.